These 2 T cell receptor beta chains were sequenced from one sample in a study of CXCR3-negative and CXCR3-positive naive CD8 T cells. Libraries of TRB cDNA were made by 5' RACE and carried UMIs. TCRdb re-called the 5' RACE reads and shows each CDR3 protein once, DNA omitted. This table lists about 90,000 distinct CDR3 sequences. Sample: naive CXCR3- CD8+ T cells from blood. Subset reported: CD45RO-CCR7+CD27+CD95- naive CD8+ T cells lacking CXCR3 (TNR3-). All receptors derive from a human donor in good health. Some clones in this sample may be carry-over from other donors' samples.

The chain uses TRBV5-1 and TRBJ2-1; the D gene TCRdb calls, TRBD2, cannot be checked with no DNA. Germline assignment: CDR1 SGHRS and CDR2 YFSETQ. The CDR3 runs to 15 residues. The CDR3 loop is CASSLAGPVGDEQFF. Full variable domain (outside the CDR3, taken from reference TRBV5-1 and TRBJ2-1): KAGVTQTPRYLIKTRGQQVTLSCSPISGHRSVSWYQQTPGQGLQFLFEYFSETQRNKGNFPGRFSGRQFSNSRSEMNVSTLELGDSALYLCASSLAGPVGDEQFFGPGTRLTVL.

CDR3 loop: CASSFSGGAVDEQFF. V usage is TRBV7-6 and J usage is TRBJ2-1; with no DNA, the TCRdb D assignment of TRBD1 cannot be verified. This CDR3 spans 15 amino acids. Germline V gene sequence: CDR1 SGHVS, CDR2 FNYEAQ.